The entry below describes one T cell receptor beta chain. Antigen specificity is unknown. It was with unique molecular identifiers that the TCRbeta library was prepared. From the PCR reads, TCRdb called clonotypes with MiXCR, one entry per CDR3 protein. The table has about 240,000 distinct CDR3 sequences, 20% to 30% seen once. Trimming removed 0 bases from V and 5 bases from J, with 18 bases in between. Germline V gives CDR1 SGHDT, CDR2 YYEEEE. The CDR3 loop spans 17 amino acids. These data come from a study of T-cell reconstitution after alpha-beta-depleted transplantation in children. The study's findings and limits: There were some patients whose high TCRbeta diversity at day 60 came from surviving recipient T cells and thymic progenitors. Newly produced T cells mostly provided counts and TCRbeta diversity after one year, as hyperexpanded clones declined. Expanded graft clones numbering several hundred reportedly gave rise to alpha-beta T cells about two months after transplant.

The chain joins TRBV5-6 to TRBJ2-1, with D hard to call. This sequence was found in a girl aged 2 to 10 with Fanconi anemia, due to receive a stem cell transplant. Here the sequenced sample was PBMCs, taken before TCRalphabeta/CD19-depleted stem cell transplant. The CDR3 spells CASSLDWSSQPNNEQFF. For the CDR3, the DNA is TGTGCCAGCAGCTTGGATTGGAGCTCCCAACCCAACAATGAGCAGTTCTTC. Based on the CDR3 plus reference TRBV5-6 and TRBJ2-1, the full variable domain is DAGVTQSPTHLIKTRGQQVTLRCSPKSGHDTVSWYQQALGQGPQFIFQYYEEEERQRGNFPDRFSGHQFPNYSSELNVNALLLGDSALYLCASSLDWSSQPNNEQFFGPGTRLTVL.